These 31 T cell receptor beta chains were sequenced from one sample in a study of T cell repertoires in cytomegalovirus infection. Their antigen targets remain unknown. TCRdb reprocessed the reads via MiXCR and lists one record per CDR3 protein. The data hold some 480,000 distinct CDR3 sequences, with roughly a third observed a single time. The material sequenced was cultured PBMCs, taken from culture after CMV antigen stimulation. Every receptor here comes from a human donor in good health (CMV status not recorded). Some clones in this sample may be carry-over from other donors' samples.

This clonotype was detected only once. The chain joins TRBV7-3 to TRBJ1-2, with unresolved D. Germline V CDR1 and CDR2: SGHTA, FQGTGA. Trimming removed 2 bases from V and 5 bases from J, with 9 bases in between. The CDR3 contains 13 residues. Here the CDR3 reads CASSLSGLYGYTF. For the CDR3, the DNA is TGTGCCAGCAGCTTATCCGGATTATATGGCTACACCTTC.

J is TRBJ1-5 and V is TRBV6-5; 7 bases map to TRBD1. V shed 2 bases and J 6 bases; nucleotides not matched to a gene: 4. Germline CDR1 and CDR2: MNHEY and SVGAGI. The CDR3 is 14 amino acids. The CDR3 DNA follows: TGTGCCAGCAGTTACGCAGGGGGGGGTCAGCCCCAGCATTTT. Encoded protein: CASSYAGGGQPQHF.

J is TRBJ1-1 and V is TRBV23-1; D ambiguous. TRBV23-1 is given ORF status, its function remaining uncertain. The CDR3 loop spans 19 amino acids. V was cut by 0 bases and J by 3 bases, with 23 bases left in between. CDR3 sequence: CASSQSKSIRIPGDTEAFF. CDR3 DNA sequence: TGCGCCAGCAGTCAATCGAAATCAATCCGGATTCCGGGTGACACTGAAGCTTTCTTT.

CDR3 sequence: CASSQFIMSNQPQHF. Here the CDR3 DNA reads TGCGCCAGCAGCCAATTCATCATGAGTAATCAGCCCCAGCATTTT. This chain uses TRBV4-1 with TRBJ1-5; unclear D gene. This CDR3 is 15 amino acids long. The germline V and J ends were trimmed by 2 bases and 4 bases, with 12 bases remaining between them. CDR1 and CDR2 from the germline V gene are MGHRA and YSYEKL.

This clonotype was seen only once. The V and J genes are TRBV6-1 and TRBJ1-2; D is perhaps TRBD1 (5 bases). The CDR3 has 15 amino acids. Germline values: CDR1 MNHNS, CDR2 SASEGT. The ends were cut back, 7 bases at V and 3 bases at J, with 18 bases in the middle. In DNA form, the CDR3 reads TGTGCCAGCACCCAGGGTCTCCCCCAGGACTATGGCTACACCTTC. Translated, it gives CASTQGLPQDYGYTF.

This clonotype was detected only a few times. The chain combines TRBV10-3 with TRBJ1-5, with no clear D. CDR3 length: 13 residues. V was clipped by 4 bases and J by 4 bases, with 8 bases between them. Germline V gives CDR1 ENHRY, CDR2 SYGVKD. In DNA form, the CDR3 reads TGTGCCATCAGTGGGGCAGAGAATCAGCCCCAGCATTTT. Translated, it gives CAISGAENQPQHF.

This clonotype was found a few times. CDR3 DNA: TGTGCCAGCAGCCAGGGAGGGCCTGGGGGGACAGATACGCAGTATTTT. Translated, it gives CASSQGGPGGTDTQYF. This chain connects TRBV7-2 to TRBJ2-3; the match to TRBD2 covers 7 bases. The ends lost 5 bases at V and 3 bases at J; junction bases unmatched: 11. The germline gives CDR1 SGHTA, CDR2 FQGNSA. This CDR3 has 16 residues.

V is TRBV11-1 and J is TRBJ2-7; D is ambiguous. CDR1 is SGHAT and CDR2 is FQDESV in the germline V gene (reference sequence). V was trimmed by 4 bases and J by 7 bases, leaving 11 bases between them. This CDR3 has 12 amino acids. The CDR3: CASSYSDGEQYV. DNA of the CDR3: TGTGCCAGCAGCTATTCGGACGGAGAGCAGTACGTC.

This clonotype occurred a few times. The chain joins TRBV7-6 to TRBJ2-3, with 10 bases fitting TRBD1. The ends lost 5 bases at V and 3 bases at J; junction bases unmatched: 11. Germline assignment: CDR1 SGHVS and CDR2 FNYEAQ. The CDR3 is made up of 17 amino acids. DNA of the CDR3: TGTGCCAGCAGCCCTCGTTCTCCGGGACAGGGGACAGATACGCAGTATTTT. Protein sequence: CASSPRSPGQGTDTQYF.

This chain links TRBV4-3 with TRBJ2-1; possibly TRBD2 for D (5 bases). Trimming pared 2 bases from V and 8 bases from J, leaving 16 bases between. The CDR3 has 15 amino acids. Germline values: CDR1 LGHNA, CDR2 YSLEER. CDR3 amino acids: CASSQSGGFRDEQFF. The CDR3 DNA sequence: TGCGCCAGCAGCCAATCCGGCGGGTTCCGTGATGAGCAGTTCTTC.

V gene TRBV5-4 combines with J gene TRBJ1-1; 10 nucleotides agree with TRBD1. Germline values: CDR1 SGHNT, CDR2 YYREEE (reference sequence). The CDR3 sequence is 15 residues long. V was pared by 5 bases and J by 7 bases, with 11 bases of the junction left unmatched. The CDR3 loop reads CASRYRQGARFEAFF. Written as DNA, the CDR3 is TGTGCCAGCAGGTACAGACAGGGGGCGAGGTTTGAAGCTTTCTTT.

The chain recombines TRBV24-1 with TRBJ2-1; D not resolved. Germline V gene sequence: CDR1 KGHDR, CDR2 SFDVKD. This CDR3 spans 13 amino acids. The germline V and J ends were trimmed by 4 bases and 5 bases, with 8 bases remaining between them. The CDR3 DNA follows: TGTGCCACCAGTGAATCCCCGCACAATGAGCAGTTCTTC. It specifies CATSESPHNEQFF.

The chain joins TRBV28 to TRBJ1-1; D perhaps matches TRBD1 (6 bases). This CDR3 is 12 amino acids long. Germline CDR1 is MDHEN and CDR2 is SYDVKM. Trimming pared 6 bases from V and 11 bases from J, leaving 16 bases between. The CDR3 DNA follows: TGTGCCAGCAGCTTAGGTTCGGGGGCTGCTTTCTTT. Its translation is CASSLGSGAAFF.

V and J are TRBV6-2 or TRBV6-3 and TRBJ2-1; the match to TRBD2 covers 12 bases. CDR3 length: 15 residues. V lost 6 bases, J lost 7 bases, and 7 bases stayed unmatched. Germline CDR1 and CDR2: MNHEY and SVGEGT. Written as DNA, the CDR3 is TGTGCCAGCAGAAGGACTAGCGGGGAGGGAAATGAGCAGTTCTTC. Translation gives CASRRTSGEGNEQFF.

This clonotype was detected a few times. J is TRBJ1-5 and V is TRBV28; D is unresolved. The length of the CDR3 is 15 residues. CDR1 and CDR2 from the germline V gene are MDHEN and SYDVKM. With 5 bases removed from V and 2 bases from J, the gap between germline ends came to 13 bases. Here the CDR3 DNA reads TGTGCCAGCAGTAGAACAGCACAAGGCAATCAGCCCCAGCATTTT. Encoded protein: CASSRTAQGNQPQHF. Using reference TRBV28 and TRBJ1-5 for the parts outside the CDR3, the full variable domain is DVKVTQSSRYLVKRTGEKVFLECVQDMDHENMFWYRQDPGLGLRLIYFSYDVKMKEKGDIPEGYSVSREKKERFSLILESASTNQTSMYLCASSRTAQGNQPQHFGDGTRLSIL.

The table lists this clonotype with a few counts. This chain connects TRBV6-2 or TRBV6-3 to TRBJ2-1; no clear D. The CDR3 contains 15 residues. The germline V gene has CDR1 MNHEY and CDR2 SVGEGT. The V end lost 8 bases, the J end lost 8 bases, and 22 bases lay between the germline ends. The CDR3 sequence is CASHPPAPRFDEQFF. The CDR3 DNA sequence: TGTGCCAGCCACCCCCCCGCCCCTAGATTCGATGAGCAGTTCTTC.

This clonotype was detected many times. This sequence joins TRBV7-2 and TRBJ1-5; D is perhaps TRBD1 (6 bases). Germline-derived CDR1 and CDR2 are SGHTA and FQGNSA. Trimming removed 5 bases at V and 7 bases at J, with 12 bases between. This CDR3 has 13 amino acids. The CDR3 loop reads CASSIRGQQPQHF. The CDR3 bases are TGTGCCAGCAGCATAAGGGGACAACAGCCCCAGCATTTT.

DNA for the CDR3: TGTGCCAGCACCTCTGTCCAAGACAGATATGGCTACACCTTC. This gives the protein CASTSVQDRYGYTF. V gene TRBV5-5 combines with J gene TRBJ1-2; D perhaps matches TRBD1 (5 bases). From germline, CDR1 is SGHKS and CDR2 YYEKEE (reference sequence). The CDR3 is made up of 14 amino acids. V gave up 6 bases and J gave up 5 bases, with 17 bases separating them.

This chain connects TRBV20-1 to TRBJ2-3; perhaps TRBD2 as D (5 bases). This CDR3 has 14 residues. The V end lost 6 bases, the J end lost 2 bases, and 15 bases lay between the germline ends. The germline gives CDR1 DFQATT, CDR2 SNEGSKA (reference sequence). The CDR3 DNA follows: TGCAGTGCACGACCCAGGAGGTACACAGATACGCAGTATTTT. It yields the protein CSARPRRYTDTQYF.

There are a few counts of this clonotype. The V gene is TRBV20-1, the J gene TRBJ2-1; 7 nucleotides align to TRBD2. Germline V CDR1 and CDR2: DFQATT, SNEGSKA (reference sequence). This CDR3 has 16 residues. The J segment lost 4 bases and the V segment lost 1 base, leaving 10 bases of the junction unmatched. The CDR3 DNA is TGCAGTGCTAGAGGTTTAAGCGGGACCCATTACAATGAGCAGTTCTTC. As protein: CSARGLSGTHYNEQFF.

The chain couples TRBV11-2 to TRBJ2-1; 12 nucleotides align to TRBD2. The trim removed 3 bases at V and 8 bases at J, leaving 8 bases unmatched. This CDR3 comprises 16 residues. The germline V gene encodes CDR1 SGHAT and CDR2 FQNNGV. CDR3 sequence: CASSFETSGSVDEQFF. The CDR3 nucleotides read TGTGCCAGCAGCTTCGAGACTAGCGGGAGTGTCGATGAGCAGTTCTTC.

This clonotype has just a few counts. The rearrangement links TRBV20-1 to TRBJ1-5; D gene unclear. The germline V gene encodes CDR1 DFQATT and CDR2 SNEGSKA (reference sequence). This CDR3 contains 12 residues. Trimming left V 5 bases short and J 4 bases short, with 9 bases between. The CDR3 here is CSAPPENQPQHF. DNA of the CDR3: TGCAGTGCTCCTCCCGAAAATCAGCCCCAGCATTTT.

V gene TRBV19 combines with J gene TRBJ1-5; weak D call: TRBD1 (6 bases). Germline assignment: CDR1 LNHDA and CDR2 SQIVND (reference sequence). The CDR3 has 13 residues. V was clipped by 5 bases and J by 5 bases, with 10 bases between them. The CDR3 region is CASSRGPDQPQHF. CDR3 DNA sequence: TGTGCCAGTAGTCGGGGGCCGGATCAGCCCCAGCATTTT.

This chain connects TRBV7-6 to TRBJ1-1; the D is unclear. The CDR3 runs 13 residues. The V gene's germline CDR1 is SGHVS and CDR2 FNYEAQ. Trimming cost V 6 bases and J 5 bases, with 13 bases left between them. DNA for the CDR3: TGTGCCAGCAGTGGGGAAGCGGGGACTGAAGCTTTCTTT. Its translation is CASSGEAGTEAFF.

In DNA, the CDR3 is TGTGCCAGCAGTCTCCTCCCCTCCCTAGCGGACAATGAGCAGTTCTTC. Protein: CASSLLPSLADNEQFF. J is TRBJ2-1 and V is TRBV12-3 or TRBV12-4; 7 nucleotides match TRBD2. The CDR3 has 16 amino acids. With 5 bases clipped from V and 5 bases from J, the junction kept 12 bases outside the gene matches.

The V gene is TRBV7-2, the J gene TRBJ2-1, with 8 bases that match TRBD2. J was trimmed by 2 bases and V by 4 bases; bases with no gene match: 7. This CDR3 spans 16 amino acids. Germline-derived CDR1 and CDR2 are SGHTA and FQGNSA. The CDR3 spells CASSYQLSGAYNEQFF. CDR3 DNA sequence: TGTGCCAGCAGCTACCAGCTTAGCGGGGCCTACAATGAGCAGTTCTTC.

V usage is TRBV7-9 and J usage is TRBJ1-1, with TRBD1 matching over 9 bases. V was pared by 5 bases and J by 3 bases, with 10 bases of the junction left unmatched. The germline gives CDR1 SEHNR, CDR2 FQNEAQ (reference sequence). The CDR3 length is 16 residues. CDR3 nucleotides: TGTGCCAGCAGCCCCACCGGGGGACAGGGTTACACTGAAGCTTTCTTT. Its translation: CASSPTGGQGYTEAFF.

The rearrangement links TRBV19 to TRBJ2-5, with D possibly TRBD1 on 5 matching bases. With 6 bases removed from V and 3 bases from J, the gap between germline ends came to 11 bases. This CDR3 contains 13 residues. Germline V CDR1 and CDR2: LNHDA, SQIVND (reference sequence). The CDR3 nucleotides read TGTGCCAGTAGCGACCAGGGAAAAGAGACCCAGTACTTC. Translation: CASSDQGKETQYF.

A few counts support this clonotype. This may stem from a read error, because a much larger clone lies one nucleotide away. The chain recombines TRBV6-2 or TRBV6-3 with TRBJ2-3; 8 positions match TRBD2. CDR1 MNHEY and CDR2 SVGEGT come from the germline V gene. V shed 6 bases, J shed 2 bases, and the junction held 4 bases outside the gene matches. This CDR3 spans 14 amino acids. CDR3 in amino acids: CASSLSGVTDTQYF. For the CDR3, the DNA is TGTGCCAGCAGCCTTAGCGGGGTCACAGATACGCAGTATTTT.

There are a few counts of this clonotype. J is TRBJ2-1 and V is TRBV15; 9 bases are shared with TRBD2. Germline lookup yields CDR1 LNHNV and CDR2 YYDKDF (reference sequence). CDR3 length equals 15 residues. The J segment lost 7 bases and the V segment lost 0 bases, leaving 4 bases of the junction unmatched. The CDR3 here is CATSRELAGKNEQFF. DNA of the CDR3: TGTGCCACCAGCAGAGAGCTAGCGGGGAAAAATGAGCAGTTCTTC.

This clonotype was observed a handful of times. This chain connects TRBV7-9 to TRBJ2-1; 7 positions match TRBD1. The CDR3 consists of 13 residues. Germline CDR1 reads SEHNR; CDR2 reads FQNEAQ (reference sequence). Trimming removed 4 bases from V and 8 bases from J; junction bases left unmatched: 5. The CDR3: CASSYSGGHEQFF. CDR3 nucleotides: TGTGCCAGCAGCTACTCAGGGGGTCATGAGCAGTTCTTC.